This passage covers 30 T cell receptor beta chains from one sample sequenced in a study of beta chain features in type 1 diabetes. Expressed TCRB transcripts were sequenced after all isolated RNA was converted to cDNA. Measured with immunoSEQ multiplex PCR; TCRdb has only the in-frame clones, and not every one. The sample records about 320,000 clones, approximately 14% being singletons. The specimen sequenced was central memory CD4+ T cells from blood. These receptors came from a man aged 25 to 40 in good health.

This clone was counted a few times. V is TRBV6-5 and J is TRBJ1-4; D not certain. Trimming took off 6 bases at V and 11 bases at J, with 16 bases between the two ends. Germline V lookup: CDR1 MNHEY, CDR2 SVGAGI. The CDR3 runs to 13 residues. CDR3 DNA sequence: TGTGCCAGCAGCCTAGACCAAATAACGAAACTGTTTTTT. Its protein is CASSLDQITKLFF.

The rearrangement links TRBV27 to TRBJ2-3; TRBD2 aligns across 10 bases. The CDR3 sequence is 17 residues long. CDR1 MNHEY and CDR2 SMNVEV come from the germline V gene (reference sequence). The junction had 19 bases not matched to a gene; V was cut back by 5 bases and J by 11 bases. The CDR3 DNA follows: TGTGCCAGCAGTCCGATTGGAGCGGGAGGGCCTGCCGTTAGGCAGTATTTT. It specifies CASSPIGAGGPAVRQYF.

This clone has more than one count but fewer than ten. This sequence joins TRBV19 and TRBJ1-5, with 9 bases aligning to TRBD1. The germline V gene encodes CDR1 LNHDA and CDR2 SQIVND (reference sequence). The length of the CDR3 is 16 residues. Trimming at V came to 7 bases and at J to 3 bases, leaving 10 bases not matched to a gene. The CDR3, as DNA: TGTGCCAGTACTGTCACCGGGACAGGGAACAATCAGCCCCAGCATTTT. It encodes CASTVTGTGNNQPQHF.

This clone was observed a handful of times. The V and J genes are TRBV30 and TRBJ2-1; the D is unclear. Looked up from germline, CDR1 is GTSNPN and CDR2 is SVGIG (reference sequence). The CDR3 has 15 amino acids. V lost 1 base to trimming and J lost 0 bases, with 10 bases between them. The CDR3 nucleotides are TGTGCCTGGAGTGCGTCTAGAAGCTCCTACAATGAGCAGTTCTTC. Its protein product is CAWSASRSSYNEQFF.

This chain links TRBV7-8 with TRBJ2-1, with 11 bases lining up with TRBD1. The CDR3 length is 12 residues. Trimming took 5 bases from V and 13 from J; bases not matched to a gene: 4. Germline loops: CDR1 SGHVS, CDR2 FQNEAQ. CDR3 nucleotides: TGTGCCAGCAGCCGGACAGGGGGCCATCAGTTCTTC. It encodes CASSRTGGHQFF. The full variable domain, with the rest looked up from reference TRBV7-8 and TRBJ2-1, is GAGVSQSPRYKVAKRGQDVALRCDPISGHVSLFWYQQALGQGPEFLTYFQNEAQLDKSGLPSDRFFAERPEGSVSTLKIQRTQQEDSAVYLCASSRTGGHQFFGPGTRLTVL.

This clone has just one count. V and J are TRBV9 and TRBJ2-5; TRBD2 aligns across 12 bases. The germline CDR1 and CDR2 sequences are SGDLS and YYNGEE. The ends lost 4 bases at V and 5 bases at J; junction bases unmatched: 15. This CDR3 has 18 residues. CDR3 nucleotide sequence: TGTGCCAGCAGCCGTCAGGCTAGCGGGAGGGTTAGAATTGAGACCCAGTACTTC. It translates to CASSRQASGRVRIETQYF.

The table lists this clone with many counts. The chain is built from TRBV23-1 and TRBJ2-6; D call uncertain. TRBV23-1 is labeled an ORF, and its function is uncertain. The CDR3 runs 17 residues. The V gene lost 4 bases and the J gene lost 0 bases, with 13 bases spanning the gap. This chain's CDR3 is CASSRGVPSSGANVLTF. DNA of the CDR3: TGCGCCAGCAGTCGCGGCGTACCGAGCTCTGGGGCCAACGTCCTGACTTTC.

This clone has at least ten counts. The V call is TRBV7-2, the J call TRBJ2-1; 8 positions agree with TRBD2. V trimming: 5 bases; J trimming: 10 bases; junction bases outside the gene matches: 7. CDR1 is SGHTA and CDR2 is FQGNSA in the germline V gene. This CDR3 is 13 amino acids long. The DNA of the CDR3 is TGTGCCAGCAGCCCGGGGGGGGCTGGGGAGCAGTTCTTC. Amino acid sequence: CASSPGGAGEQFF.

This clone was seen only a few times. V gene TRBV14 combines with J gene TRBJ1-3; no firm D call. CDR3 length: 12 amino acids. CDR1 and CDR2 from the germline V gene are SGHDN and FVKESK. V was shortened by 6 bases and J by 4 bases, with 7 bases between the two germline ends. The chain's CDR3 is CASRPDGNTIYF. The DNA for the CDR3 is TGTGCCAGCAGACCTGACGGAAACACCATATATTTT.

The chain is built from TRBV6-5 and TRBJ1-2; D may be TRBD1 (5 bases). The germline gives CDR1 MNHEY, CDR2 SVGAGI. The length of the CDR3 is 12 residues. Deletions cut 5 bases from V and 10 bases from J, with 14 bases between. The CDR3 region is CASSTIRGTYTF. In DNA form, the CDR3 reads TGTGCCAGCAGTACAATCCGAGGGACCTACACCTTC.

The rearrangement joins TRBV7-3 to TRBJ2-1; D is uncertain. This CDR3 spans 15 amino acids. The ends were cut back, 9 bases at V and 4 bases at J, with 19 bases in the middle. CDR1 SGHTA and CDR2 FQGTGA come from the germline V gene. The DNA of the CDR3 is TGTGCCAGTTCCCCAGGTAGGCTCGGGTACAATGAGCAGTTCTTC. Translation gives CASSPGRLGYNEQFF. The entire variable domain, with the rest obtained from reference TRBV7-3 and TRBJ2-1, is as follows: GAGVSQTPSNKVTEKGKYVELRCDPISGHTALYWYRQSLGQGPEFLIYFQGTGAADDSGLPNDRFFAVRPEGSVSTLKIQRTERGDSAVYLCASSPGRLGYNEQFFGPGTRLTVL.

The genes are TRBV11-2 and TRBJ2-2; no firm D call. The CDR3 is made up of 12 amino acids. Germline-derived CDR1 and CDR2 are SGHAT and FQNNGV. V was pared by 5 bases and J by 7 bases, with 8 bases between. The CDR3 DNA sequence: TGTGCCAGCAGCCCCGAAATCGGGGAGCTGTTTTTT. Amino acids: CASSPEIGELFF.

Only a few counts were recorded for this clone. CDR3 coding DNA: TGTGCCAGCAGCTTATCAGGTTCCTTTTTCGGGGAGCTGTTTTTT. It specifies CASSLSGSFFGELFF. The chain recombines TRBV7-8 with TRBJ2-2; D is unresolved. Trimming took off 2 bases at V and 7 bases at J, with 14 bases between the two ends. This CDR3 region has 15 residues. Germline lookup yields CDR1 SGHVS and CDR2 FQNEAQ.

V is TRBV7-9 and J is TRBJ1-1; D remains ambiguous. With 4 bases removed from V and 6 bases from J, the gap between germline ends came to 15 bases. In germline, CDR1 is SEHNR, CDR2 FQNEAQ (reference sequence). CDR3 length: 14 amino acids. CDR3 region: CASSSAGRVAEAFF. The CDR3 DNA sequence: TGTGCCAGCAGCTCAGCGGGGAGGGTGGCTGAAGCTTTCTTT.

This rearrangement joins TRBV9 to TRBJ1-2; no clear D gene. The V gene's germline CDR1 is SGDLS and CDR2 YYNGEE. CDR3 length: 17 amino acids. The ends were cut back, 0 bases at V and 2 bases at J, with 17 bases in the middle. CDR3 sequence: CASSVAPTPELNYGYTF. The CDR3 DNA reads TGTGCCAGCAGCGTAGCTCCCACCCCAGAGCTAAACTATGGCTACACCTTC.

This clone was detected a few times. The chain is built from TRBV6-6 and TRBJ2-4; weak D call: TRBD2 (6 bases). V lost 2 bases and J lost 5, with 10 bases in between. The CDR3 has 14 amino acids. Germline V gives CDR1 MNHNY, CDR2 SVGAGI (reference sequence). The CDR3 here is CASSYTRRENIQYF. CDR3 sequence (DNA): TGTGCCAGCAGTTACACCCGGAGGGAAAACATTCAGTACTTC.

The chain links TRBV6-1 to TRBJ1-3; TRBD1 might be the D (5 bases). The CDR3 covers 15 residues. The germline V gene has CDR1 MNHNS and CDR2 SASEGT. V lost 8 bases to trimming and J lost 3 bases, with 17 bases between them. The CDR3 coding sequence is TGTGCCAGCTTCAGTCTAGGGGTATATGGAAACACCATATATTTT. This sequence encodes CASFSLGVYGNTIYF.

The V and J genes are TRBV6-1 and TRBJ2-1; D is undetermined. CDR1 and CDR2 from the germline V gene are MNHNS and SASEGT. The CDR3 length is 14 residues. Trimming took off 6 bases at V and 5 bases at J, with 14 bases between the two ends. The CDR3 region is CASRGLDIDNEQFF. CDR3 nucleotide sequence: TGTGCCAGCAGAGGGCTAGATATCGACAATGAGCAGTTCTTC.

This clone came up a few times. The V and J genes are TRBV27 and TRBJ1-1, with 7 nucleotides matching TRBD1. Germline CDR1 is MNHEY and CDR2 is SMNVEV (reference sequence). The CDR3 runs 16 residues. Trimming at V came to 5 bases and at J to 4 bases, leaving 13 bases not matched to a gene. The CDR3 nucleotides are TGTGCCAGCAGTAGAACGACAGGGTATGTTCTCACTGAAGCTTTCTTT. It yields the protein CASSRTTGYVLTEAFF.

This clone was seen more than once but under ten times. The chain joins TRBV29-1 to TRBJ2-6; no definite D call. This CDR3 has 17 residues. V lost 3 bases and J lost 0, with 15 bases in between. Germline V gives CDR1 SQVTM, CDR2 ANQGSEA. CDR3 amino acids: CSVELRLPGSGANVLTF. The CDR3 DNA reads TGCAGCGTTGAGTTACGGCTCCCCGGCTCTGGGGCCAACGTCCTGACTTTC.

At least ten counts were recorded for this clone. The V call is TRBV10-3, the J call TRBJ2-1; D uncertain. Trimming pared 0 bases from V and 11 bases from J, leaving 5 bases between. The CDR3 runs to 11 residues. Germline V gives CDR1 ENHRY, CDR2 SYGVKD. The CDR3 DNA is TGTGCCATCAGTGAGTCGATTCAGCAGTTCTTC. It yields the protein CAISESIQQFF.

This clone was picked up a small number of times. The chain couples TRBV28 to TRBJ1-5, with D possibly matching TRBD1 (6 bases). V lost 6 bases and J 5 bases, leaving 11 bases between the germline ends. The CDR3 loop spans 13 amino acids. Germline V gene data show CDR1 as MDHEN and CDR2 as SYDVKM. Written as DNA, the CDR3 is TGTGCCAGCAGCACAGGGTGGGATCAGCCCCAGCATTTT. It codes for CASSTGWDQPQHF.

The gene calls are TRBV6-5 and TRBJ1-5, with D tentatively TRBD1 (5 bases). V was trimmed by 6 bases and J by 1 base, leaving 7 bases between them. The CDR3 runs to 13 residues. Per germline, CDR1 MNHEY and CDR2 SVGAGI. In DNA form, the CDR3 reads TGTGCCAGCAGGGGGCCCAGCAATCAGCCCCAGCATTTT. Its protein is CASRGPSNQPQHF.

About this clone itself: A read error may produce the germline difference seen at one junction end. The V call is TRBV27, the J call TRBJ2-6; possible D gene TRBD1, 5 bases. The length of the CDR3 is 16 residues. The germline V gene encodes CDR1 MNHEY and CDR2 SMNVEV (reference sequence). The CDR3 DNA is TGTGCCAGCAGTTTACGACGGATAAATGGGGCCAACGTCCTGGCTTTC. As protein: CASSLRRINGANVLAF.

Only a few counts were recorded for this clone. The chain has TRBV15 and TRBJ2-7, with TRBD2 identical over 9 bases. The germline gives CDR1 LNHNV, CDR2 YYDKDF (reference sequence). This CDR3 has 14 residues. V trimming: 5 bases; J trimming: 3 bases; junction bases outside the gene matches: 5. Written as DNA, the CDR3 is TGTGCCACCAGCCCCCGGACTAGCGTCTACGAGCAGTACGTC. This sequence encodes CATSPRTSVYEQYV.

The chain carries TRBV7-2 and TRBJ2-5; D tentatively fits TRBD1 or TRBD2 (5 bases each). CDR1 and CDR2 from the germline V gene are SGHTA and FQGNSA. This CDR3 has 14 residues. V gave up 1 base and J gave up 7 bases, with 13 bases separating them. CDR3 nucleotide sequence: TGTGCCAGCAGCTTAGTGTCGGGACCTCCGACCCAGTACTTC. Encoded protein: CASSLVSGPPTQYF.

The rearrangement links TRBV5-6 to TRBJ2-3; 9 nucleotides match TRBD2. This CDR3 is 18 amino acids long. The trim removed 4 bases at V and 0 bases at J, leaving 12 bases unmatched. CDR1 and CDR2 (germline): SGHDT, YYEEEE. CDR3 coding DNA: TGTGCCAGCAGCGATTCAACTATAGCGGGAGTAAGCACAGATACGCAGTATTTT. Amino acid sequence: CASSDSTIAGVSTDTQYF. Looking up the rest from reference TRBV5-6 and TRBJ2-3 gives the full variable domain: DAGVTQSPTHLIKTRGQQVTLRCSPKSGHDTVSWYQQALGQGPQFIFQYYEEEERQRGNFPDRFSGHQFPNYSSELNVNALLLGDSALYLCASSDSTIAGVSTDTQYFGPGTRLTVL.

The rearrangement uses TRBV14 and TRBJ2-3; D remains unclear. This CDR3 is built from 14 residues. Trimming removed 1 base from V and 3 bases from J, with 8 bases in between. Germline lookup yields CDR1 SGHDN and CDR2 FVKESK. The DNA of the CDR3 is TGTGCCAGCAGCCAAGGTTTTAGTACAGATACGCAGTATTTT. Translated: CASSQGFSTDTQYF. Full variable domain (outside the CDR3, taken from reference TRBV14 and TRBJ2-3): EAGVTQFPSHSVIEKGQTVTLRCDPISGHDNLYWYRRVMGKEIKFLLHFVKESKQDESGMPNNRFLAERTGGTYSTLKVQPAELEDSGVYFCASSQGFSTDTQYFGPGTRLTVL.

J is TRBJ1-4 and V is TRBV30; no definite D call. Per the germline V gene, CDR1 is GTSNPN and CDR2 is SVGIG (reference sequence). The CDR3 contains 13 residues. Trimming cost V 3 bases and J 0 bases, with 5 bases left between them. Here the CDR3 reads CAWSPSTNEKLFF. CDR3 sequence (DNA): TGTGCCTGGAGCCCCTCAACTAATGAAAAACTGTTTTTT.

V gene TRBV15 combines with J gene TRBJ2-7; TRBD2 matches at 7 bases. There are 18 residues in the CDR3. With V trimmed by 3 bases and J by 0 bases, 14 bases remained unmatched. Germline-derived CDR1 and CDR2 are LNHNV and YYDKDF (reference sequence). The DNA of the CDR3 is TGTGCCACCAGCAGCAAGGCAGCGGGGTCCCGCCTCTCCTACGAGCAGTACTTC. Translating it yields CATSSKAAGSRLSYEQYF.